Below, 18 T cell receptor beta chains from the same sample are listed, as sequenced in a study of blood T cell repertoires in COVID-19 (TCRdb year 2020). Receptors were amplified or captured by the immunoSEQ multiplex PCR assay. Drawn from immuneACCESS, this table holds only the in-frame rearrangements with V and J called that TCRdb kept. Clones are partly lost; checked studies trace under half to an unresolved V gene and leave the rest unexplained. This sample lists 200,000 to 250,000 clones; just over 90% were detected once. Approximately 1.2% of the sample rests with the top ten. The source material was peripheral blood. The receptors here all came from a man aged 30-40 years with acute or convalescent COVID-19.

The CDR3 nucleotides are TGTGCCAGCAGCTCGGGGGGAGGGGCGGATGAGCAGTTCTTC. The encoded protein is CASSSGGGADEQFF. The chain has TRBV5-4 and TRBJ2-1, with TRBD2 matching over 7 bases. Germline V CDR1 and CDR2: SGHNT, YYREEE (reference sequence). The CDR3 totals 14 residues. V gave up 3 bases and J gave up 8 bases; unmatched junction bases: 8. The entire variable domain, with the rest obtained from reference TRBV5-4 and TRBJ2-1, is as follows: ETGVTQSPTHLIKTRGQQVTLRCSSQSGHNTVSWYQQALGQGPQFIFQYYREEENGRGNFPPRFSGLQFPNYSSELNVNALELDDSALYLCASSSGGGADEQFFGPGTRLTVL.

J is TRBJ2-3 and V is TRBV9; a possible D gene is TRBD1 (6 bases). Looked up from germline, CDR1 is SGDLS and CDR2 is YYNGEE. The CDR3 runs to 16 residues. V was shortened by 2 bases and J by 4 bases, with 17 bases between the two germline ends. The CDR3 loop is CASSVWSQGQADTQYF. Written as DNA, the CDR3 is TGTGCCAGCAGCGTTTGGTCGCAGGGGCAGGCAGATACGCAGTATTTT.

The J gene is TRBJ2-7, the V gene TRBV5-1; tentatively, D is TRBD2 (6 bases). Germline values: CDR1 SGHRS, CDR2 YFSETQ. There are 15 residues in the CDR3. V lost 3 bases, J lost 6 bases, and 19 bases lay in between. The CDR3: CASSWGVIEVGEQYF. The CDR3 DNA sequence: TGCGCCAGCAGCTGGGGGGTTATTGAAGTCGGCGAGCAGTACTTC.

The chain recombines TRBV2 with TRBJ1-3; tentatively, D is TRBD1 (6 bases). This CDR3 is built from 10 residues. The germline gives CDR1 SNHLY, CDR2 FYNNEI. This CDR3 is CGTGGNTIYF. The CDR3 DNA is TGTGGTACAGGGGGAAACACCATATATTTT.

The chain has TRBV19 and TRBJ1-1, with 8 bases matching TRBD1. J gave up 9 bases and V 7 bases, and 10 bases lay outside the gene matches. The CDR3 has 13 amino acids. The germline gives CDR1 LNHDA, CDR2 SQIVND (reference sequence). The CDR3: CASILPTGGKAFF. In nucleotides, the CDR3 is TGTGCCAGTATTCTCCCTACAGGGGGAAAAGCTTTCTTT.

The rearrangement uses TRBV6-6 and TRBJ1-1; perhaps TRBD1 as D (5 bases). The CDR3 totals 14 residues. V dropped 2 bases and J dropped 1 base, with 8 bases sitting between them. Germline V gives CDR1 MNHNY, CDR2 SVGAGI (reference sequence). The CDR3 loop is CASSYGTGNTEAFF. The DNA of the CDR3 is TGTGCCAGCAGTTACGGAACAGGGAACACTGAAGCTTTCTTT.

V usage is TRBV7-6 and J usage is TRBJ2-3; 13 positions match TRBD2. This CDR3 region has 16 residues. Looked up from germline, CDR1 is SGHVS and CDR2 is FNYEAQ. The ends lost 4 bases at V and 3 bases at J; junction bases unmatched: 4. The CDR3 bases are TGTGCCAGCAGCTCACTAGCGGGAGGGTGGACAGATACGCAGTATTTT. Residues: CASSSLAGGWTDTQYF.

Notes on this clone: Other DNA sequences within the sample encode an identical CDR3. The rearrangement links TRBV19 to TRBJ1-5; D is unclear. Germline values: CDR1 LNHDA, CDR2 SQIVND (reference sequence). Trimming pared 1 base from V and 6 bases from J, leaving 4 bases between. The CDR3 contains 12 residues. CDR3 nucleotides: TGTGCCAGTAGTATAGCGAGTCAGCCCCAGCATTTT. It yields the protein CASSIASQPQHF.

The rearrangement uses TRBV2 and TRBJ2-1; 11 bases agree with TRBD2. The germline CDR1 and CDR2 sequences are SNHLY and FYNNEI. The CDR3 has 13 amino acids. J gave up 7 bases and V 8 bases, and 4 bases lay outside the gene matches. This CDR3 reads CASLAGGGNEQFF. The DNA of the CDR3 is TGTGCCAGCCTAGCGGGAGGAGGTAATGAGCAGTTCTTC.

This rearrangement joins TRBV10-3 to TRBJ2-1; 7 nucleotides align to TRBD1. This CDR3 region has 15 residues. Germline assignment: CDR1 ENHRY and CDR2 SYGVKD. V was pared by 9 bases and J by 0 bases, with 8 bases of the junction left unmatched. The CDR3 sequence: CAISPGQSSYNEQFF. As DNA, the CDR3 is TGTGCCATTTCACCGGGACAGAGCTCCTACAATGAGCAGTTCTTC.

The CDR3 DNA reads as TGTGCCTGGACACGCACATACAATGAGCAGTTCTTC. Amino acids: CAWTRTYNEQFF. V and J are TRBV30 and TRBJ2-1; D not resolved. Germline CDR1 GTSNPN, CDR2 SVGIG (reference sequence). CDR3 size: 12 residues. V lost 4 bases, J lost 4 bases, and 8 bases lay in between.

V gene TRBV3-1 (or the pseudogene TRBV3-2) combines with J gene TRBJ2-1, with 11 bases fitting TRBD2. Trimming at V came to 3 bases and at J to 0 bases, leaving 10 bases not matched to a gene. Germline V gene lookup returns CDR1 LGHDT and CDR2 YNNKEL (reference sequence). The CDR3 extends over 19 amino acids. CDR3 in amino acids: CASSHVTSGDYSSYNEQFF. In nucleotides, the CDR3 is TGTGCCAGCAGCCATGTGACTAGCGGGGACTACAGCTCCTACAATGAGCAGTTCTTC.

The chain is built from TRBV11-2 and TRBJ1-1, with TRBD1 as a possible D gene (6 bases). The CDR3 is 17 amino acids. CDR1 is SGHAT, CDR2 FQNNGV, per germline. V was shortened by 5 bases and J by 1 base, with 20 bases between the two germline ends. The CDR3 DNA reads TGTGCCAGCAGCATTCCGGGTACCAGGGGTAAGAACACTGAAGCTTTCTTT. Its translation is CASSIPGTRGKNTEAFF. The entire variable domain, with the rest obtained from reference TRBV11-2 and TRBJ1-1, is as follows: EAGVAQSPRYKIIEKRQSVAFWCNPISGHATLYWYQQILGQGPKLLIQFQNNGVVDDSQLPKDRFSAERLKGVDSTLKIQPAKLEDSAVYLCASSIPGTRGKNTEAFFGQGTRLTVV.

CDR3 region: CASSYRTGSGQPQHF. CDR3 bases: TGTGCCAGCAGTTACCGGACAGGGTCGGGTCAGCCCCAGCATTTT. The chain joins TRBV6-6 to TRBJ1-5, with 8 bases matching TRBD1. This CDR3 comprises 15 residues. V trimming: 2 bases; J trimming: 6 bases; junction bases outside the gene matches: 6. Germline V gene data show CDR1 as MNHNY and CDR2 as SVGAGI (reference sequence).

V is TRBV6-5 and J is TRBJ1-4, with 7 bases matching TRBD1. The germline V gene has CDR1 MNHEY and CDR2 SVGAGI. There are 14 residues in the CDR3. V gave up 6 bases and J gave up 7 bases; unmatched junction bases: 8. CDR3 loop: CASRRDRGSEKLFF. CDR3 DNA: TGTGCCAGCAGGAGGGACAGAGGTTCTGAAAAACTGTTTTTT.

For the CDR3, the DNA is TGTGCCAGCAGCGTAGCTGGACTAGCGGGAGAGACCCAGTACTTC. Amino acids: CASSVAGLAGETQYF. The genes are TRBV9 and TRBJ2-5, with 11 bases that match TRBD2. The CDR3 is made up of 15 amino acids. The V segment lost 0 bases and the J segment 4 bases; nucleotides outside the gene matches: 2. Germline-derived CDR1 and CDR2 are SGDLS and YYNGEE. Using reference TRBV9 and TRBJ2-5 for the parts outside the CDR3, the full variable domain is DSGVTQTPKHLITATGQRVTLRCSPRSGDLSVYWYQQSLDQGLQFLIQYYNGEERAKGNILERFSAQQFPDLHSELNLSSLELGDSALYFCASSVAGLAGETQYFGPGTRLLVL.

This clone was counted a single time. The CDR3 here is CASHDTGAHSYNEQFF. CDR3 bases: TGTGCCAGCCACGATACAGGGGCCCACTCCTACAATGAGCAGTTCTTC. The chain joins TRBV30 to TRBJ2-1; TRBD1 matches at 7 bases. CDR3 size: 16 residues. Losses at the gene ends were 8 bases for V and 0 bases for J; bases not matched to a gene: 13. Per the germline V gene, CDR1 is GTSNPN and CDR2 is SVGIG (reference sequence).

CDR3 DNA: TGTGCCAGTAGTAGCGGGAGGGCCGTTTACGAGCAGTACTTC. Its protein is CASSSGRAVYEQYF. This sequence joins TRBV19 and TRBJ2-7, with 9 bases lining up with TRBD2. This CDR3 region has 14 residues. With V trimmed by 4 bases and J by 4 bases, 5 bases remained unmatched. CDR1 is LNHDA, CDR2 SQIVND, per germline (reference sequence).